This TCR beta chain was recorded in a study of T cell responses to AZD1222 COVID-19 vaccine. Study-wide findings and caveats: None of the repertoires were sampled until the peak T cell response had passed. At baseline, seropositivity was found in only a handful of AZD1222 recipients. Spike regions recognized by vaccine-associated CD4 TCRs spanned the protein, led by 160-218 and 743-854.

A note on this clone: Antigen specificity is unknown.

Assay used: immunoSEQ multiplex PCR; TCRdb lists only in-frame clones, some missing. The profile shows around 130,000 clones, over 75% of them singletons. CDR3 length: 15 residues. The TCR sequence derives from an adult in good health. This sequence joins TRBV21-1 and TRBJ1-2; the table assigns TRBD1, which was not confirmed against the DNA. TRBV21-1 is a recognized pseudogene. The material was peripheral blood, obtained on day 0 of AZD1222 vaccination. This CDR3 reads CASSSRRVERDGYTF. CDR3 sequence (DNA): TGTGCCAGCAGCTCCCGCAGGGTCGAACGGGATGGCTACACCTTC.